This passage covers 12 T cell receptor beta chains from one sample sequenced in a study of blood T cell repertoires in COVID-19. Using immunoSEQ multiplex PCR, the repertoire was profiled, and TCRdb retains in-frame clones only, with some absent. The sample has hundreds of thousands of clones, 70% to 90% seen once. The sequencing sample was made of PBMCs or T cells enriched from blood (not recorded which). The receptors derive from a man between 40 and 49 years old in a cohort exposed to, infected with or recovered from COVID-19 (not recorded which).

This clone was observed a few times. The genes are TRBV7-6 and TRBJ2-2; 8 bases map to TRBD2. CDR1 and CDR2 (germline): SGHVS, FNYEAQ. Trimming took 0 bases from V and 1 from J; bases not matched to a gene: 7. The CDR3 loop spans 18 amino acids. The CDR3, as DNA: TGTGCCAGCAGCTTAGCGAGCGGGACTAGTTTGAACACCGGGGAGCTGTTTTTT. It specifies CASSLASGTSLNTGELFF.

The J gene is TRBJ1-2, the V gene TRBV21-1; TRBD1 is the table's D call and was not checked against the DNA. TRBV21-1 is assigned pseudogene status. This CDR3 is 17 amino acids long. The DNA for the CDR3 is TGTGCCAGCACTCCAAATGGGAGACAGGGGGCGGTACATGGCTACACCTTC. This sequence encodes CASTPNGRQGAVHGYTF.

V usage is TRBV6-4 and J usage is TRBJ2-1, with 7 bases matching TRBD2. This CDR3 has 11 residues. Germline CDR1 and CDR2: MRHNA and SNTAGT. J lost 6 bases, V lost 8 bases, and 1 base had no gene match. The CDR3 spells CASGEGNEQFF. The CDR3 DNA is TGTGCCAGCGGGGAGGGCAATGAGCAGTTCTTC.

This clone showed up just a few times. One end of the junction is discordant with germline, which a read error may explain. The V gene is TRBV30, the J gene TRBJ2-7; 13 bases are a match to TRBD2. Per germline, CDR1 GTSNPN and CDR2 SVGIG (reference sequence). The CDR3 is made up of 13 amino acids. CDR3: CAWSARTSGSLDF. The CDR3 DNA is TGTGCCTGGAGTGCCCGGACTAGCGGGAGTCTGGACTTC.

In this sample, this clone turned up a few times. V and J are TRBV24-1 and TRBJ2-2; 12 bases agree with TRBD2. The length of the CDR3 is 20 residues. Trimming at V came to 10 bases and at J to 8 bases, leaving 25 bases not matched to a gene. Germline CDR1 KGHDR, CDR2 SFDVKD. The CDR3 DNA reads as TGTGCCACGCCCAGAAATTGGACTAGCGGGATGGTGGAATCGGGGGGGGAGCTGTTTTTT. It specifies CATPRNWTSGMVESGGELFF.

The CDR3 DNA follows: TGTGCCAGCAGCTTAGGGCTCGCTAACACTGAAGCTTTCTTT. It yields the protein CASSLGLANTEAFF. The V and J genes are TRBV11-2 and TRBJ1-1; D gene ambiguous. Germline V lookup: CDR1 SGHAT, CDR2 FQNNGV. This CDR3 is 14 amino acids long. Trimming took 1 base from V and 2 from J, leaving 8 bases between them.

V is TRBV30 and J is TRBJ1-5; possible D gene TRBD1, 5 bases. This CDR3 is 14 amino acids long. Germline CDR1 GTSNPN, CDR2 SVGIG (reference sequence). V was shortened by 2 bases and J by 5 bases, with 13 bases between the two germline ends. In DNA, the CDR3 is TGTGCCTGGAGTACAGGTCAGATACATCAGCCCCAGCATTTT. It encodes CAWSTGQIHQPQHF.

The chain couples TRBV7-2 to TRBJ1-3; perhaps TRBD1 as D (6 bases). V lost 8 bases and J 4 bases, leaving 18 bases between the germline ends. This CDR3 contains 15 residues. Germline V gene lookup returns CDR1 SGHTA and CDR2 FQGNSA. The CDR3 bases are TGTGCCAGCGCCCTAGTCACAGGGACGGGAAACACCATATATTTT. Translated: CASALVTGTGNTIYF.

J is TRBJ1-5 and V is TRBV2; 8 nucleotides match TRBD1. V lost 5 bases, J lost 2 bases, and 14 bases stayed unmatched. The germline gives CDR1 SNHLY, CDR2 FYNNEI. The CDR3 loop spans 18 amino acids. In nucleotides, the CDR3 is TGTGCCAGCAGTAAGACAGGGGTAAGGTCTTTGGGCAATCAGCCCCAGCATTTT. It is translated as CASSKTGVRSLGNQPQHF.

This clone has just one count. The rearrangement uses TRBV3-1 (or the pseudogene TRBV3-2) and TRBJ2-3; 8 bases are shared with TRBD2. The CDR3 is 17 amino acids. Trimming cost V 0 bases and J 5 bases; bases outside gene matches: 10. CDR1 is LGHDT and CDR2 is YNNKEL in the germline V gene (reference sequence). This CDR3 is CASSQERAGGRGDTQYF. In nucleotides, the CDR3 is TGTGCCAGCAGCCAAGAACGCGCGGGAGGAAGGGGAGATACGCAGTATTTT.

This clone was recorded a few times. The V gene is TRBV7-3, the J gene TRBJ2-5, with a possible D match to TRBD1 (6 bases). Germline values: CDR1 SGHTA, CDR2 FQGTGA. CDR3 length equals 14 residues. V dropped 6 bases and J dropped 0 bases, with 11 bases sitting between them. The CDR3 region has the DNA TGTGCCAGCAGTTTGGGGACAAACCAAGAGACCCAGTACTTC. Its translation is CASSLGTNQETQYF. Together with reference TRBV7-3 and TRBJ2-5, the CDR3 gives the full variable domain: GAGVSQTPSNKVTEKGKYVELRCDPISGHTALYWYRQSLGQGPEFLIYFQGTGAADDSGLPNDRFFAVRPEGSVSTLKIQRTERGDSAVYLCASSLGTNQETQYFGPGTRLLVL.

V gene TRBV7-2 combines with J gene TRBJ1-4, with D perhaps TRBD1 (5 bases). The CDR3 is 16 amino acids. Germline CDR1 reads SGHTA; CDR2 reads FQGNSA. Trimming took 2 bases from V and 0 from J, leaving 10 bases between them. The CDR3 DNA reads TGTGCCAGCAGCTTATTGGGGGGTTCAACTAATGAAAAACTGTTTTTT. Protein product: CASSLLGGSTNEKLFF.